The clone carrying this T cell receptor (beta chain) was counted only a few times. The germline V gene encodes CDR1 ENHRY and CDR2 SYGVKD. This CDR3 is built from 14 residues. Between the trimmed V and J ends, which lost 3 bases and 7 bases, there was a span of 13 bases. This sample was taken from a study of blood T cells in healthy people across ages. The use of a sample-barcoded 5' primer and a J-beta primer mix characterized a second PCR of about 7 to 12 cycles. TCRdb reprocessed the 5' RACE reads with MiXCR, giving one entry per CDR3 protein. The sample records approximately 1.5 million distinct CDR3 sequences, 34% being singletons. Isolating PBMCs gave at least 6 million of these cells per sample.

The clonotype was recovered from a woman in her 30s in good health. The sample taken for sequencing was blood. The gene calls are TRBV10-3 and TRBJ1-5; weak D call: TRBD1 (5 bases). CDR3 loop: CAISDRGDNQPQHF. For the CDR3, the DNA is TGTGCCATCAGTGATAGGGGTGACAACCAGCCCCAGCATTTT.